This TCR beta chain was recorded in a study of shared clonotypes between healthy human individuals. The length of the CDR3 is 13 residues. Germline CDR1 reads SGHTA; CDR2 reads FQGNSA. Trimming cost V 6 bases and J 3 bases; bases outside gene matches: 4. Methods used by the authors: ImmunoSEQ output lacked quality scores and full-length reads, limiting matched filtering. Clones were read by immunoSEQ multiplex PCR, and TCRdb kept only the in-frame ones, dropping some. V and J calls and clone size are as listed in that table; D and trimming were resolved from the DNA. The data show over 2 million clones, about 95% seen once. CD45RO-negative cells were positively selected for CCR7, leaving out terminally differentiated effector memory CD45RA+ cells.

The sequence was collected from a man younger than 35 in good health. The sequenced material came from naive CD8+ T cells sorted from blood. The chain links TRBV7-2 to TRBJ2-7; TRBD2 matches 8 bases. CDR3 sequence reads: CASSSGVGYEQYF. The CDR3 bases are TGTGCCAGCAGTAGCGGGGTTGGCTACGAGCAGTACTTC.